One sample yielded the 28 T cell receptor beta chains listed below, sequenced in a study of molecular identifiers for immune sequencing clone quantification. In TCRdb, the PCR reads were re-called with MiXCR into one record per CDR3 protein. Of over 600,000 distinct CDR3 sequences in the sample, 20% were seen once. Material: naive CD8+ T cells from blood, with Jurkat cell RNA spiked in. Subset meaning: FACS-sorted CD8+CD4-CCR7+CD45RA+ naive T cells. Source of these receptors: a human donor in good health. Some libraries in this study had Jurkat cell RNA spiked in.

This clonotype was counted many times. This rearrangement joins TRBV6-2 or TRBV6-3 to TRBJ2-7, with D tentatively TRBD2 (7 bases). Germline lookup yields CDR1 MNHEY and CDR2 SVGEGT. Between the trimmed V and J ends, which lost 6 bases and 0 bases, there was a span of 18 bases. The CDR3 is made up of 16 amino acids. The CDR3 DNA reads as TGTGCCAGCAGCTCCAGGGGAGGGGCTATCTCCTACGAGCAGTACTTC. Amino acids: CASSSRGGAISYEQYF.

Ten or more counts support this clonotype. The CDR3 loop is CASSLRTSGSDTQYF. For the CDR3, the DNA is TGTGCCAGCAGCTTAAGGACTAGCGGGAGTGATACGCAGTATTTT. The V and J genes are TRBV7-2 and TRBJ2-3; 13 bases align to TRBD2. The junction had 2 bases not matched to a gene; V was cut back by 2 bases and J by 6 bases. Germline-derived CDR1 and CDR2 are SGHTA and FQGNSA. The CDR3 sequence is 15 residues long.

This clonotype has at least ten counts. CDR3 sequence: CSARALMTSGGPYEQYF. In DNA form, the CDR3 reads TGCAGTGCTAGAGCCTTGATGACTAGCGGAGGCCCCTACGAGCAGTACTTC. This chain joins TRBV20-1 and TRBJ2-7; 9 bases are shared with TRBD2. The CDR3 totals 17 residues. Germline loops: CDR1 DFQATT, CDR2 SNEGSKA (reference sequence). With 1 base clipped from V and 2 bases from J, the junction kept 12 bases outside the gene matches.

This clonotype was observed a few times. The CDR3 protein is CASSVDWGQGPNTEAFF. The CDR3 DNA is TGTGCCAGCAGCGTGGATTGGGGACAGGGGCCGAACACTGAAGCTTTCTTT. The chain couples TRBV9 to TRBJ1-1, with 10 bases lining up with TRBD1. The CDR3 runs 17 residues. Germline CDR1 reads SGDLS; CDR2 reads YYNGEE. Trimming took 2 bases from V and 1 from J; bases not matched to a gene: 8.

The chain combines TRBV30 with TRBJ1-1; D is possibly TRBD1 (5 bases). Trimming removed 5 bases at V and 4 bases at J, with 14 bases between. CDR3 size: 13 residues. Germline values: CDR1 GTSNPN, CDR2 SVGIG (reference sequence). CDR3 residues: CAWDEGLGTEAFF. As DNA, the CDR3 is TGTGCCTGGGACGAGGGGCTCGGCACTGAAGCTTTCTTT. Supplemented by reference TRBV30 and TRBJ1-1, the full variable domain reads SQTIHQWPATLVQPVGSPLSLECTVEGTSNPNLYWYRQAAGRGLQLLFYSVGIGQISSEVPQNLSASRPQDRQFILSSKKLLLSDSGFYLCAWDEGLGTEAFFGQGTRLTVV.

J is TRBJ2-7 and V is TRBV9, with 8 bases fitting TRBD1. Germline CDR1 is SGDLS and CDR2 is YYNGEE. CDR3 length: 15 residues. V lost 0 bases and J lost 0; bases outside the gene matches: 2. CDR3 sequence: CASSVAGGFSYEQYF. In DNA form, the CDR3 reads TGTGCCAGCAGCGTAGCAGGGGGCTTCTCCTACGAGCAGTACTTC. Drawing the rest from reference TRBV9 and TRBJ2-7, the complete variable domain is DSGVTQTPKHLITATGQRVTLRCSPRSGDLSVYWYQQSLDQGLQFLIQYYNGEERAKGNILERFSAQQFPDLHSELNLSSLELGDSALYFCASSVAGGFSYEQYFGPGTRLTVT.

This clonotype was observed many times. The chain uses TRBV4-1 and TRBJ1-3; a possible D gene is TRBD1 (5 bases). V was cut by 1 base and J by 3 bases, with 13 bases left in between. Germline CDR1 reads MGHRA; CDR2 reads YSYEKL. The CDR3 runs to 16 residues. The CDR3 loop reads CASSQVPGKYGNTIYF. The CDR3 coding sequence is TGCGCCAGCAGCCAAGTTCCAGGGAAATATGGAAACACCATATATTTT.

In its sample, this clonotype was seen many times. This chain links TRBV6-1 with TRBJ2-3, with D hard to call. V lost 4 bases, J lost 0 bases, and 17 bases lay in between. Germline values: CDR1 MNHNS, CDR2 SASEGT. The CDR3 has 17 residues. The CDR3 DNA sequence: TGTGCCAGCAGTGTCCCCGCAGATGAATCTAGCACAGATACGCAGTATTTT. Protein: CASSVPADESSTDTQYF.

This clonotype appeared many times. The gene calls are TRBV2 and TRBJ1-5; 11 bases map to TRBD1. V shed 0 bases and J 0 bases; nucleotides not matched to a gene: 7. CDR3 length: 19 amino acids. The germline V gene encodes CDR1 SNHLY and CDR2 FYNNEI. CDR3: CASSEAWGQGVHSNQPQHF. Here the CDR3 DNA reads TGTGCCAGCAGTGAAGCTTGGGGACAGGGGGTCCATAGCAATCAGCCCCAGCATTTT.

The chain employs TRBV27 and TRBJ1-1, with D uncertain. CDR1 and CDR2 from the germline V gene are MNHEY and SMNVEV (reference sequence). V was shortened by 5 bases and J by 4 bases, with 14 bases between the two germline ends. There are 14 residues in the CDR3. CDR3 residues: CASSLGRGSTEAFF. CDR3 nucleotides: TGTGCCAGCAGTCTTGGACGGGGAAGCACTGAAGCTTTCTTT.

This clonotype was detected many times. This chain uses TRBV7-2 with TRBJ2-1, with TRBD2 matching over 8 bases. The V gene end was trimmed by 6 bases and the J gene end by 7 bases; junction bases not matched to a gene: 11. The CDR3 totals 15 residues. In germline, CDR1 is SGHTA, CDR2 FQGNSA. The DNA of the CDR3 is TGTGCCAGCAGGCCTTTTGTCGGGGGGGTGAATGAGCAGTTCTTC. This encodes CASRPFVGGVNEQFF.

This clonotype was picked up a small number of times. A much larger clone lies a single base off, so this may be a read error. V usage is TRBV13 and J usage is TRBJ2-5; 8 bases map to TRBD1. Germline V CDR1 and CDR2: PRHDT, FYEKMQ (reference sequence). This CDR3 is built from 13 residues. CDR3 in DNA: TGTGCCAACAGCCAAGACAGGGGTGAGACCCAGTACTTC. This codes for CANSQDRGETQYF.

This clonotype was picked up a small number of times. It may be a read error: a sequence one base away is much more abundant. The chain employs TRBV4-3 and TRBJ1-1; D may be TRBD1 (5 bases). In germline, CDR1 is LGHNA, CDR2 YSLEER. This CDR3 comprises 13 residues. Trimming cost V 0 bases and J 10 bases, with 12 bases left between them. The CDR3 nucleotides read TGCGCCAGCAGCCAAGATAGGGACTGGGTAGCTTTCTTT. Translated, it gives CASSQDRDWVAFF.

The rearrangement links TRBV5-4 to TRBJ2-7; tentatively, D is TRBD1 (5 bases). Germline V gives CDR1 SGHNT, CDR2 YYREEE (reference sequence). V was cut by 5 bases and J by 5 bases, with 14 bases left in between. This CDR3 comprises 13 residues. CDR3 residues: CASRGTGMDEQYF. The CDR3 region has the DNA TGTGCCAGCAGAGGAACAGGAATGGACGAGCAGTACTTC.

The chain combines TRBV5-5 with TRBJ2-1; D possibly uses TRBD1 or TRBD2 (6 bases each). Germline V gene lookup returns CDR1 SGHKS and CDR2 YYEKEE (reference sequence). The CDR3 sequence is 15 residues long. V shed 2 bases and J shed 7 bases, with 16 bases lying between them. This CDR3 reads CASSLKGRGGNEQFF. Here the CDR3 DNA reads TGTGCCAGCAGCTTAAAGGGGCGAGGGGGGAATGAGCAGTTCTTC.

This clonotype has at least ten counts. The rearrangement uses TRBV2 and TRBJ1-1; D is unresolved. The CDR3 runs 14 residues. Germline V gene lookup returns CDR1 SNHLY and CDR2 FYNNEI. Trimming removed 1 base from V and 7 bases from J, with 13 bases in between. Written as DNA, the CDR3 is TGTGCCAGCAGTGAAGATTGGATGGCCTTTGAAGCTTTCTTT. Translated: CASSEDWMAFEAFF.

In its sample, this clonotype was seen many times. The chain is built from TRBV4-3 and TRBJ2-7; D gene unclear. The CDR3 spans 16 residues. Germline CDR1 LGHNA, CDR2 YSLEER. Between the trimmed V and J ends, which lost 4 bases and 0 bases, there was a span of 16 bases. The CDR3: CASSLSRTPSSYEQYF. The CDR3 DNA sequence: TGCGCCAGCAGCCTGTCTCGGACGCCAAGCTCCTACGAGCAGTACTTC.

This clonotype occurred many times. This sequence joins TRBV9 and TRBJ2-3, with 9 bases lining up with TRBD2. The junction had 6 bases not matched to a gene; V was cut back by 4 bases and J by 0 bases. The germline V gene has CDR1 SGDLS and CDR2 YYNGEE. The CDR3 runs to 16 residues. As DNA, the CDR3 is TGTGCCAGCAGCCTTAGCGGGGGTGATAGCACAGATACGCAGTATTTT. It yields the protein CASSLSGGDSTDTQYF.

At least ten counts were recorded for this clonotype. V usage is TRBV5-6 and J usage is TRBJ2-3; TRBD2 aligns across 11 bases. Germline CDR1 and CDR2: SGHDT and YYEEEE. Losses at the gene ends were 4 bases for V and 6 bases for J; bases not matched to a gene: 10. CDR3 length equals 16 residues. This CDR3 reads CASSAWTSGRLDTQYF. The DNA for the CDR3 is TGTGCCAGCAGCGCGTGGACTAGCGGGCGTTTGGATACGCAGTATTTT.

This clonotype was seen ten or more times. The chain links TRBV4-1 to TRBJ2-1; D is undetermined. This CDR3 is 12 amino acids long. Trimming shortened V by 3 bases and J by 8 bases, and 8 bases separated the two germline ends. The germline V gene has CDR1 MGHRA and CDR2 YSYEKL. The chain's CDR3 is CASSQGIDEQFF. The CDR3 nucleotides read TGCGCCAGCAGCCAGGGGATTGATGAGCAGTTCTTC.

This chain links TRBV7-6 with TRBJ2-7; D possibly corresponds to TRBD1 (5 bases). Trimming pared 4 bases from V and 2 bases from J, leaving 12 bases between. Germline CDR1 SGHVS, CDR2 FNYEAQ. The CDR3 covers 14 residues. In nucleotides, the CDR3 is TGTGCCAGCAGCTGGGCGGACAACCCCTACGAGCAGTACTTC. Translated, it gives CASSWADNPYEQYF. The complete variable domain, with remaining parts taken from reference TRBV7-6 and TRBJ2-7, reads GAGVSQSPRYKVTKRGQDVALRCDPISGHVSLYWYRQALGQGPEFLTYFNYEAQQDKSGLPNDRFSAERPEGSISTLTIQRTEQRDSAMYRCASSWADNPYEQYFGPGTRLTVT.

This chain uses TRBV7-9 with TRBJ2-6; 9 bases line up with TRBD1. Germline assignment: CDR1 SEHNR and CDR2 FQNEAQ (reference sequence). The CDR3 consists of 18 residues. Trimming removed 2 bases from V and 0 bases from J; junction bases left unmatched: 5. CDR3 coding DNA: TGTGCCAGCAGCTTATCGACAGGGGGGTACTCTGGGGCCAACGTCCTGACTTTC. It codes for CASSLSTGGYSGANVLTF.

The chain carries TRBV12-3 or TRBV12-4 and TRBJ2-5, with 9 bases fitting TRBD1. The CDR3 loop spans 14 amino acids. V dropped 2 bases and J dropped 5; count of bases not matched to a gene: 3. This CDR3 is CASSLRDRVETQYF. In DNA, the CDR3 is TGTGCCAGCAGTTTACGGGACAGGGTCGAGACCCAGTACTTC.

In this sample, this clonotype turned up a few times. The junction departs from germline at one end; a sequencing error may be responsible. Here the CDR3 DNA reads TGTGCCGGCAGGAACCGAACTTCCCCTAATGAGAAACTGTTTTTT. It specifies CAGRNRTSPNEKLFF. V is TRBV27 and J is TRBJ1-4; D is uncertain. The germline V gene encodes CDR1 MNHEY and CDR2 SMNVEV (reference sequence). The CDR3 has 15 amino acids.

This chain links TRBV7-6 with TRBJ2-1; unclear D gene. This CDR3 is 15 amino acids long. V gave up 3 bases and J gave up 0 bases, with 9 bases separating them. Germline CDR1 and CDR2: SGHVS and FNYEAQ. This CDR3 is CASSFNGASYNEQFF. The CDR3 DNA sequence: TGTGCCAGCAGCTTTAACGGAGCCTCCTACAATGAGCAGTTCTTC.

For this clonotype: The junction differs from germline at one of its ends, possibly a read error. The CDR3 DNA follows: TGTGCCAGCAGCTTGGATCAGCGGGGGTACAAAGAGCAGTTCTTC. Translation gives CASSLDQRGYKEQFF. This rearrangement joins TRBV5-3 to TRBJ2-1; TRBD2 matches 8 bases. TRBV5-3 is designated an ORF whose function remains uncertain. The CDR3 is 15 residues long.

This clonotype was found a few times. This chain links TRBV20-1 with TRBJ2-1, with a tentative D call TRBD1 (6 bases). CDR1 is DFQATT and CDR2 is SNEGSKA in the germline V gene (reference sequence). The CDR3 contains 16 residues. V gave up 0 bases and J gave up 0 bases, with 12 bases separating them. The CDR3 loop reads CSAREEDSSSYNEQFF. The CDR3, as DNA: TGCAGTGCTAGAGAAGAGGACAGCAGCTCCTACAATGAGCAGTTCTTC.

This clonotype was recorded a few times. V usage is TRBV6-5 and J usage is TRBJ2-7, with D possibly being TRBD1 (6 bases). Germline V gene sequence: CDR1 MNHEY, CDR2 SVGAGI. The CDR3 consists of 12 residues. DNA of the CDR3: TGTGCTTCCCGTGGGGGCCGATACGAGCAGTACTTC. Its protein is CASRGGRYEQYF.